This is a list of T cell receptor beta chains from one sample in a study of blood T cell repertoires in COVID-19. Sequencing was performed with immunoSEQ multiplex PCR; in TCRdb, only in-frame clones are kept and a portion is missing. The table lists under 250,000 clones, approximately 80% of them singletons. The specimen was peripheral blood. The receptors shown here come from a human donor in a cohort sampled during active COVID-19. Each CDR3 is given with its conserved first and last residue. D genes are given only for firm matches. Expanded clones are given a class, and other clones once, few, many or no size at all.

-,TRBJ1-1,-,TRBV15,CATSTLPGAEAFF,TGTGCCACCAGCACGCTCCCAGGTGCTGAAGCTTTCTTT
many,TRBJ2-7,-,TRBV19,CASSPGYFSYEQYF,TGTGCCAGTAGTCCAGGGTATTTCTCCTACGAGCAGTACTTC
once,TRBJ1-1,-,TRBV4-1,CASSQLLGGAGSNTEAFF,TGCGCCAGCAGCCAATTACTGGGGGGGGCGGGTAGTAACACTGAAGCTTTCTTT
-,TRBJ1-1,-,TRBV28,CASSLWGARNTEAFF,TGTGCCAGCAGTTTATGGGGGGCGAGGAACACTGAAGCTTTCTTT
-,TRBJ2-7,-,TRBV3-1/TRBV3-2,CASSGGHRYEQYF,TGTGCCAGCAGCGGGGGACACCGCTACGAGCAGTACTTC
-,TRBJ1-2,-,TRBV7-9,CASSSGYGYTF,TGTGCCAGCAGCTCCGGCTATGGCTACACCTTC
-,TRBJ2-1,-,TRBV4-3,CASSQDQGEQFF,TGCGCCAGCAGCCAAGATCAGGGTGAGCAGTTCTTC
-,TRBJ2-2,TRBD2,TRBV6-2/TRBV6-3,CASSYGDYPPGELFF,TGTGCCAGCAGTTACGGGGACTACCCTCCCGGGGAGCTGTTTTTT
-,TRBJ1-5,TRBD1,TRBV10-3,CAISGAGQGGQPQHF,TGTGCCATCAGTGGGGCGGGACAGGGTGGACAGCCCCAGCATTTT
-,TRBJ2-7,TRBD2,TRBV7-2,CASSLGASGISSPYEQYF,TGTGCCAGCAGCTTAGGAGCTAGCGGGATCTCTTCGCCCTACGAGCAGTACTTC
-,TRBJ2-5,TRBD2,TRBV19,CASSSLGLAGAHSRETQYF,TGTGCCAGTAGTTCCTTGGGACTAGCGGGGGCGCATAGTCGGGAGACCCAGTACTTC
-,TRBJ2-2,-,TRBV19,CASRQPQANTGELFF,TGTGCCAGTAGGCAACCACAGGCGAACACCGGGGAGCTGTTTTTT
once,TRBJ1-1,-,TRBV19,CASSTPEGTGAFF,TGTGCCAGTAGTACCCCGGAGGGTACAGGAGCTTTCTTT
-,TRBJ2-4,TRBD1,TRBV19,CASSPRQGIGTQYF,TGTGCCAGTAGTCCTCGACAGGGAATTGGAACTCAGTACTTC
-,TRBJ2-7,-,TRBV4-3,CASSQDSITGQYF,TGCGCCAGCAGCCAAGATTCTATCACTGGGCAGTACTTC
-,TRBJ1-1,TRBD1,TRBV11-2,CASSPRDRPNTEAFF,TGTGCCAGCAGCCCGCGGGACAGACCAAACACTGAAGCTTTCTTT
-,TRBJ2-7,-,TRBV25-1,CASSDLGPAYEQYF,TGTGCCAGCAGTGATTTGGGCCCTGCCTACGAGCAGTACTTC
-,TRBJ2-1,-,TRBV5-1,CASSLAWDSDEQFF,TGCGCCAGCAGCTTGGCCTGGGATAGCGATGAGCAGTTCTTC
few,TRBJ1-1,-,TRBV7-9,CASSLGRGISTEAFF,TGTGCCAGCAGCTTGGGGCGGGGTATAAGCACTGAAGCTTTCTTT
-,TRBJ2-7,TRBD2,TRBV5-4,CASSLVAGGQGEQYF,TGTGCCAGCAGCTTGGTGGCGGGAGGCCAGGGCGAGCAGTACTTC
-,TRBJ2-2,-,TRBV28,CASTQGLNTGELFF,TGTGCCAGCACGCAGGGCCTGAACACCGGGGAGCTGTTTTTT
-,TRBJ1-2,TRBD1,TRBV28,CASSLQTGVYGYTF,TGTGCCAGCAGTCTACAGACAGGGGTCTATGGCTACACCTTC
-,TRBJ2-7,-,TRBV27,CASSQQGYEQYF,TGTGCCAGCAGTCAACAGGGCTACGAGCAGTACTTC
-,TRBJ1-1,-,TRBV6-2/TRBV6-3,CASSDTDSRMNTEAFF,TGTGCCAGCAGTGATACGGACAGCCGCATGAACACTGAAGCTTTCTTT
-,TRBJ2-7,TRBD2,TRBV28,CASSPGLAGGGQYF,TGTGCCAGCAGCCCGGGACTAGCGGGAGGCGGGCAGTACTTC
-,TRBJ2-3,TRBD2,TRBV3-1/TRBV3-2,CASSQGVLAGKDTQYF,TGTGCCAGCAGCCAAGGAGTTCTAGCGGGAAAGGATACGCAGTATTTT
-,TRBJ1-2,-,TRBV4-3,CASSQVLGGRGYTF,TGCGCCAGCAGCCAAGTTCTCGGGGGTCGGGGCTACACCTTC
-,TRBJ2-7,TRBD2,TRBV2,CALVGTGGPYEQYF,TGTGCCTTGGTCGGGACGGGAGGGCCTTACGAGCAGTACTTC
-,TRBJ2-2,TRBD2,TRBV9,CASSVLGGSSSGELFF,TGTGCCAGCAGCGTACTTGGCGGGAGTTCTAGCGGGGAGCTGTTTTTT
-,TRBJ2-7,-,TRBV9,CASSGGAYEQYF,TGTGCCAGCAGCGGGGGGGCCTACGAGCAGTACTTC
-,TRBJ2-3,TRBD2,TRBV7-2,CASSMLADTDTQYF,TGTGCCAGCAGCATGCTAGCGGACACAGATACGCAGTATTTT
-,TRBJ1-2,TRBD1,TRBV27,CASRDYRTGGYGYTF,TGTGCCAGCAGAGATTACCGGACAGGGGGGTATGGCTACACCTTC
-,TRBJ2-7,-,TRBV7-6,CASSLGPGKNYEQYF,TGTGCCAGCAGCTTAGGGCCGGGGAAAAACTACGAGCAGTACTTC
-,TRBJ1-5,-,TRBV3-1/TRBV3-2,CASSPYAGTHNQPQHF,TGTGCCAGCAGCCCGTATGCTGGGACACACAATCAGCCCCAGCATTTT
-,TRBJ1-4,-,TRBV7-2,CASSLAVDEKLFF,TGTGCCAGCAGCTTAGCTGTAGATGAAAAACTGTTTTTT
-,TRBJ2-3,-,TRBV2,CASSRSPPGLSTDTQYF,TGTGCCAGCAGCCGGTCCCCCCCTGGGCTTAGCACAGATACGCAGTATTTT
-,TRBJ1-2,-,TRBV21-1,CASSTPARGTLDGYTF,TGTGCCAGCAGCACCCCCGCCCGGGGGACCCTTGATGGCTACACCTTC
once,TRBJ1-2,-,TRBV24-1,CATGQTGTAGYTF,TGTGCCACCGGCCAGACAGGAACGGCTGGCTACACCTTC
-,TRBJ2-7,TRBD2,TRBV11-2,CASSLDRTSGRVVSYEQYF,TGTGCCAGCAGCTTAGATAGAACTAGCGGGAGGGTCGTCTCCTACGAGCAGTACTTC
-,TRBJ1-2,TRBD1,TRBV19,CASSDRAIRGYTF,TGTGCCAGTTCGGACAGGGCAATAAGAGGCTACACCTTC